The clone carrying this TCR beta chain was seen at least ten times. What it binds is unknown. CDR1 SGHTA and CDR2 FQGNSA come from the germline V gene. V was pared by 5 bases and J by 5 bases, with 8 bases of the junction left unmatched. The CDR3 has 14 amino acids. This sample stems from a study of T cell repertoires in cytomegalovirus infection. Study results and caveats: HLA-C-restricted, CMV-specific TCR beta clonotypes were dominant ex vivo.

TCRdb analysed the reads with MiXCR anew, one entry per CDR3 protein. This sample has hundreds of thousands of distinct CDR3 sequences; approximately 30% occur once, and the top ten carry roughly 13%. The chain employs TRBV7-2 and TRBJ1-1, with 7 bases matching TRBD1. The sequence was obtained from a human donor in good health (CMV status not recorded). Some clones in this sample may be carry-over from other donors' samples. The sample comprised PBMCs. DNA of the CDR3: TGTGCCAGCAGCATATCGACAGGGAGGACTGAAGCTTTCTTT. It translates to CASSISTGRTEAFF.